Listed here are 22 T cell receptor beta chains from one sample, sequenced in a study of T cells expressing NK-cell markers. TCRdb re-called the 5' RACE reads and gives one entry per CDR3 protein, without DNA. Its clone listing holds 400,000 to 450,000 distinct CDR3 sequences. Sequences were obtained from blood T cells: a sorted CD56 or NKG2C T cell subset, CD4+ or CD8+ T cells, or bulk PBMC T cells (not recorded which). The receptors here all came from a woman aged 18-70 years in good health.

This chain uses TRBV7-9 with TRBJ2-7; TCRdb's D call, TRBD1, is unchecked because there is no DNA. Germline CDR1 and CDR2: SEHNR and FQNEAQ (reference sequence). The CDR3 has 17 residues. CDR3 residues: CASSRPLGASDSYEQYF.

This chain joins TRBV5-4 and TRBJ1-1; TCRdb proposes TRBD1, but this gene call is untestable without DNA. Germline assignment: CDR1 SGHNT and CDR2 YYREEE (reference sequence). The CDR3 length is 13 residues. The CDR3 region is CASSPPISTEAFF.

The chain employs TRBV4-3 and TRBJ2-5; the TRBD1 assignment by TCRdb is unverifiable without DNA. Per the germline V gene, CDR1 is LGHNA and CDR2 is YSLEER. The CDR3 has 16 amino acids. The CDR3 loop is CASSQGRTGRKETQYF.

This chain connects TRBV20-1 to TRBJ1-1. The CDR3 totals 14 residues. The germline gives CDR1 DFQATT, CDR2 SNEGSKA (reference sequence). The chain's CDR3 is CSARTGGWNTEAFF.

This chain links TRBV6-2 or TRBV6-3 with TRBJ2-1; TCRdb selects TRBD2, and the lack of DNA leaves this call unchecked. The CDR3 runs 16 residues. Germline CDR1 reads MNHEY; CDR2 reads SVGEGT. CDR3 region: CASSYDRDYVYNEQFF.

This sequence joins TRBV5-6 and TRBJ2-2. Germline V gives CDR1 SGHDT, CDR2 YYEEEE. The CDR3 has 15 residues. The CDR3 loop is CASSSGSLTPGELFF.

The rearrangement links TRBV4-3 to TRBJ1-5. Germline V gene data show CDR1 as LGHNA and CDR2 as YSLEER. CDR3 length: 16 amino acids. CDR3 sequence reads: CASSQGTAVNNQPQHF.

The chain's CDR3 is CASSSGLAVYEQYF. The chain couples TRBV7-2 to TRBJ2-7; checking the TCRdb D call of TRBD2 is not possible without DNA. CDR3 length: 14 residues. Per the germline V gene, CDR1 is SGHTA and CDR2 is FQGNSA.

The V and J genes are TRBV7-7 and TRBJ2-1; TCRdb names TRBD1, which stays unverified in the absence of DNA. The germline CDR1 and CDR2 sequences are SSHAT and FNYEAQ (reference sequence). CDR3 length: 16 amino acids. This CDR3 is CASSLVTGGVNGEQFF.

The V gene is TRBV4-2, the J gene TRBJ2-1; checking the TCRdb D call of TRBD1 is not possible without DNA. Germline V gene data show CDR1 as LGHNA and CDR2 as YNFKEQ. This CDR3 is built from 13 residues. CDR3 loop: CASSQSSLVEQFF.

This rearrangement joins TRBV20-1 to TRBJ2-1; TCRdb designates TRBD2, a call that cannot be tested without DNA. Per the germline V gene, CDR1 is DFQATT and CDR2 is SNEGSKA (reference sequence). This CDR3 spans 14 amino acids. The CDR3 protein is CSARELAGANEQFF.

The chain links TRBV7-2 to TRBJ2-7; TCRdb indicates TRBD2, and absent DNA this call remains unverified. The CDR3 spans 17 residues. From germline, CDR1 is SGHTA and CDR2 FQGNSA. The CDR3 region is CASRKKVLGLASYEQYF.

J is TRBJ2-1 and V is TRBV28. The CDR3 is 15 amino acids. CDR1 is MDHEN and CDR2 is SYDVKM in the germline V gene. The CDR3 sequence is CASSPWESSYNEQFF.

This chain uses TRBV9 with TRBJ2-1; TCRdb designates TRBD1, a call that cannot be tested without DNA. CDR1 is SGDLS and CDR2 is YYNGEE in the germline V gene. CDR3 length equals 13 residues. The CDR3 reads CASSPNSGYGKFF. Full variable domain (remainder filled in from reference TRBV9 and TRBJ2-1): DSGVTQTPKHLITATGQRVTLRCSPRSGDLSVYWYQQSLDQGLQFLIQYYNGEERAKGNILERFSAQQFPDLHSELNLSSLELGDSALYFCASSPNSGYGKFFGPGTRLTVL.

The J gene is TRBJ1-1, the V gene TRBV15. This CDR3 is 15 amino acids long. Germline V gene data show CDR1 as LNHNV and CDR2 as YYDKDF (reference sequence). CDR3 sequence reads: CATSPRPQTGTEAFF.

The chain is built from TRBV3-1 and TRBJ1-5; the TCRdb call, TRBD1, lacks DNA for checking. The V gene's germline CDR1 is LGHDT and CDR2 YNNKEL (reference sequence). This CDR3 is 14 amino acids long. The CDR3 region is CASSLGTGSQPQHF. The whole variable domain, remainder taken from reference TRBV3-1 and TRBJ1-5, is DTAVSQTPKYLVTQMGNDKSIKCEQNLGHDTMYWYKQDSKKFLKIMFSYNNKELIINETVPNRFSPKSPDKAHLNLHINSLELGDSAVYFCASSLGTGSQPQHFGDGTRLSIL.

The V and J genes are TRBV12-3 or TRBV12-4 and TRBJ2-1; TCRdb returns TRBD2, unconfirmable since there is no DNA. This CDR3 has 13 amino acids. CDR3 loop: CASGLASYNEQFF.

The chain joins TRBV5-1 to TRBJ2-2; TCRdb indicates TRBD2, and absent DNA this call remains unverified. This CDR3 has 14 residues. Looked up from germline, CDR1 is SGHRS and CDR2 is YFSETQ. CDR3 region: CASSSLVLDGELFF. Complete variable domain (other parts from reference TRBV5-1 and TRBJ2-2): KAGVTQTPRYLIKTRGQQVTLSCSPISGHRSVSWYQQTPGQGLQFLFEYFSETQRNKGNFPGRFSGRQFSNSRSEMNVSTLELGDSALYLCASSSLVLDGELFFGEGSRLTVL.

This chain joins TRBV18 and TRBJ1-1; TCRdb's D call of TRBD1 is untestable without DNA. CDR3 length: 15 residues. CDR1 is KGHSH, CDR2 LQKENI, per germline. CDR3 sequence: CASSPIQGAITEAFF.

The rearrangement uses TRBV5-1 and TRBJ2-1; as DNA is missing, the TRBD2 call by TCRdb cannot be tested. The CDR3 covers 16 residues. Germline-derived CDR1 and CDR2 are SGHRS and YFSETQ. CDR3 residues: CASNLLAGGPKNEQFF.

The rearrangement joins TRBV5-5 to TRBJ2-7; TCRdb returns TRBD1, unconfirmable since there is no DNA. The CDR3 is 15 amino acids. Germline V gene sequence: CDR1 SGHKS, CDR2 YYEKEE (reference sequence). The CDR3 is CASSRSWGTVYEQYF.

The chain recombines TRBV12-3 or TRBV12-4 with TRBJ2-3; absent DNA, TCRdb's TRBD2 call cannot be checked. The CDR3 totals 15 residues. The CDR3 sequence: CASSLRVSGTDTQYF.